Described below is a single TCR beta chain sequence and its context. Antigen: not known. The sample comes from a study of cytomegalovirus exposure and HLA in healthy donors. Study conclusions and caveats: Later analysis showed most CMV-associated TCR beta chains appearing HLA-restricted.

With 60 Vbeta and 13 Jbeta primers, the PCR was carried out. Method: immunoSEQ multiplex PCR; TCRdb's copy keeps in-frame clones and lacks some. This repertoire shows 150,000 or so clones, about 74% found once; its top ten account for around 3.6%. Germline V gives CDR1 MGHRA, CDR2 YSYEKL. The CDR3 has 17 residues. Trimming removed 4 bases from V and 0 bases from J, with 18 bases in between. The receptor was isolated from a woman aged 40 to 49 in good health and CMV-seronegative. The chain carries TRBV4-1 and TRBJ1-1; no firm D call. Sequenced input: PBMCs. The CDR3 DNA follows: TGCGCCAGCAGCCGAACGGTCTGCGGTGTCATGAACACTGAAGCTTTCTTT. It encodes CASSRTVCGVMNTEAFF.